These T cell receptor beta chains were read from a single sample in a study of post-analysis software for immune sequencing data. TCRdb processed the PCR reads anew with MiXCR; each CDR3 protein has one entry. The sample lists about 800,000 distinct CDR3 sequences; 25% to 30% were seen once. Sequencing was performed on blood. These receptors were taken from a girl under 18 with multiple sclerosis. Both conserved end residues are part of each CDR3.

J,V,CDR3
TRBJ2-2,TRBV6-5,CASWNTGELFF
TRBJ2-5,TRBV6-1,CASSESSGLFQETQYF
TRBJ2-3,TRBV5-1,CASSLGDPSDTQYF
TRBJ2-4,TRBV20-1,CSARPVVLAKNIQYF
TRBJ1-5,TRBV20-1,CSARAGGSSQPQHF
TRBJ2-3,TRBV7-2,CASSSFLPDTQYF
TRBJ2-3,TRBV28,CATGDRAHTDTQYF
TRBJ1-2,TRBV29-1,CSVFAGGGYGYTF
TRBJ2-1,TRBV3-1,CASSQGGRESSYNEQFF
TRBJ2-1,TRBV3-1,CASSQDRQAGSYNEQFF
TRBJ2-2,TRBV20-1,CSAPNDGNTGELFF
TRBJ2-6,TRBV5-1,CASSSTGGGGANVLTF
TRBJ2-3,TRBV29-1,CSGGAGTDTQYF
TRBJ1-1,TRBV12-3/TRBV12-4,CASSFPNTEAFF
TRBJ2-3,TRBV6-5,CASSYSRGGGRNTQYF
TRBJ2-1,TRBV12-3/TRBV12-4,CASSHLAGVNDEQFF
TRBJ2-1,TRBV20-1,CSAGGASGRAARNGQFF
NA,TRBV4-3,CASSQAPGEGWDEQYF
NA,TRBV4-1,CASSQGGSRGYEQYF
TRBJ1-5,TRBV15,CATSRGRGPQHF
TRBJ2-7,TRBV20-1,CSARASRDAPREQYF
TRBJ1-2,TRBV6-5,CASSDPYGYTF
TRBJ2-2,TRBV6-2/TRBV6-3,CASSSPLAANTGELFF
TRBJ2-7,TRBV5-5,CASSLAPGRGAYEQYF
TRBJ1-5,TRBV2,CALGSRSNQPQHF
TRBJ1-2,TRBV11-2,CASSLDSPGYGYTF
TRBJ1-4,TRBV29-1,CSVARGPINEKLFF
TRBJ2-2,TRBV6-5,CASSYSRANTGELFF
TRBJ1-1,TRBV20-1,CSARDQDGWTEAFF
TRBJ1-1,TRBV20-1,CSATWGKGLGTEAFF
TRBJ2-7,TRBV28,CASRTGFYEQYF
TRBJ2-6,TRBV20-1,CSAKGSDPYSGANVLTF
TRBJ2-3,TRBV4-3,CASSQALAEGDTQYF
TRBJ2-5,TRBV12-3/TRBV12-4,CASSLIGTQQETQYF
TRBJ1-4,TRBV27,CASSRTGGSLFF
TRBJ2-3,TRBV7-2,CASSLAAGERIDTQYF
TRBJ1-1,TRBV14,CASSQDGEGPQAFF
TRBJ2-7,TRBV7-2,CASSSGHYEQYF
TRBJ2-3,TRBV29-1,CSVTGFSTDTQYF
TRBJ2-7,TRBV28,CASLGSLEQYF
TRBJ2-7,TRBV6-2/TRBV6-3,CATSWTGYEQYF
TRBJ2-7,TRBV15,CATSSTPPSEQYF
TRBJ2-3,TRBV7-9,CASSPGGGSQYF
TRBJ2-7,TRBV20-1,CSARTPLNYEQYF
TRBJ2-1,TRBV3-1,CASSTGEREVHNEQFF
TRBJ2-1,TRBV24-1,CATSDPLGQSSYNGQFF
TRBJ1-5,TRBV20-1,CSARGTSSPTQHF
TRBJ2-3,TRBV20-1,CSARDPTSGSTDTQYF
TRBJ1-2,TRBV15,CATSRENRGGYTF
TRBJ2-1,TRBV20-1,CSARDSVRTLGLAGGPYNEQFF
TRBJ1-4,TRBV6-6,CASSLSDGFNEKLFF
TRBJ2-1,TRBV20-1,CSAPGLADNEQFF
TRBJ2-7,TRBV6-5,CASSLLYPTGSREQYF
TRBJ1-5,TRBV20-1,CSAPRGEGQPQHF
TRBJ2-3,TRBV9,CASSVGQGNTDTQYF
TRBJ2-1,TRBV9,CASSPSGGAPYNEQFF
TRBJ2-1,TRBV12-3/TRBV12-4,CASSFNTGLVNEQFF
TRBJ2-5,TRBV28,CASSLPTPSSETQYF
TRBJ2-1,TRBV10-3,CAISAERGTNEQFF
TRBJ2-1,TRBV7-2,CASTPGTGGFGQFF